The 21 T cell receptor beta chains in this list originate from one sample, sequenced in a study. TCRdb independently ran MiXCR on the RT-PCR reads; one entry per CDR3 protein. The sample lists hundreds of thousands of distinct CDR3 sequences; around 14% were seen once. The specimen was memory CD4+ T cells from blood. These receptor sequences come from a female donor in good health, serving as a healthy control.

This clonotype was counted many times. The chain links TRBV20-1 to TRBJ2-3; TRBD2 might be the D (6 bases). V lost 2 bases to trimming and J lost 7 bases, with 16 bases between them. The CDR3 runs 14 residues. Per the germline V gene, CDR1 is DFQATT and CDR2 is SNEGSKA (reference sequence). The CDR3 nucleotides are TGCAGTGCTAGACTGGAGGGGACGACGAATACGCAGTATTTT. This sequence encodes CSARLEGTTNTQYF.

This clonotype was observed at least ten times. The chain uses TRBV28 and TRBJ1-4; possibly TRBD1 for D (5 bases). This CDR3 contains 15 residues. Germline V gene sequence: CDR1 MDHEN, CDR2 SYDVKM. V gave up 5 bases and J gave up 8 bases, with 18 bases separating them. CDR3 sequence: CASSPNKGVEEKLFF. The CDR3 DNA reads TGTGCCAGCAGTCCCAACAAAGGGGTAGAGGAAAAACTGTTTTTT.

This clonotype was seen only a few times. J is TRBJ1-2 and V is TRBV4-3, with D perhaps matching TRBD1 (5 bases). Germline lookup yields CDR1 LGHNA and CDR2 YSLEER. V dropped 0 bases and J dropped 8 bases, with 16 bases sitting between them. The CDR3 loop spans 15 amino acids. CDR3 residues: CASSQDSGREIGYTF. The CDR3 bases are TGCGCCAGCAGCCAAGATAGCGGCAGGGAGATAGGCTACACCTTC.

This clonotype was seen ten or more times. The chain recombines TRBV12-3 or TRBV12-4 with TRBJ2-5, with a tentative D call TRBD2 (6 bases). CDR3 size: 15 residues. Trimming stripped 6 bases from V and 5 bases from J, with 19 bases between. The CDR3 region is CASRLGLAREETQYF. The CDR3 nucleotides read TGTGCCAGCAGGCTCGGGCTAGCGAGGGAGGAGACCCAGTACTTC.

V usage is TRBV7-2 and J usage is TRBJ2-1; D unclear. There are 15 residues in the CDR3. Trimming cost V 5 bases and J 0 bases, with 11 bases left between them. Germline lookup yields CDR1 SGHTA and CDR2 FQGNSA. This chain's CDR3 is CASSPTQSSYNEQFF. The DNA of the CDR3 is TGTGCCAGCAGCCCAACTCAAAGCTCCTACAATGAGCAGTTCTTC.

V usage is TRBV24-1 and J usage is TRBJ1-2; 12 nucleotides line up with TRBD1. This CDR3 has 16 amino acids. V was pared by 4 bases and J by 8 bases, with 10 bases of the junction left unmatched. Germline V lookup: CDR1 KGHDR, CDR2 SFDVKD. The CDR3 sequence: CATSDRDRGLVGGYTF. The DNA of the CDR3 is TGTGCCACCAGTGACCGGGACAGGGGGCTGGTTGGCGGCTACACCTTC.

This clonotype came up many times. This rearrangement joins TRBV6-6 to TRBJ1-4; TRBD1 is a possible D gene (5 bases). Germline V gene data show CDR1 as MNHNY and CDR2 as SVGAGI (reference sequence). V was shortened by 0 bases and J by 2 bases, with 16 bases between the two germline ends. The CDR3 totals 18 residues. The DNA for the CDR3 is TGTGCCAGCAGTTACTCACTGGGGACGCAAGCCACTAATGAAAAACTGTTTTTT. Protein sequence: CASSYSLGTQATNEKLFF.

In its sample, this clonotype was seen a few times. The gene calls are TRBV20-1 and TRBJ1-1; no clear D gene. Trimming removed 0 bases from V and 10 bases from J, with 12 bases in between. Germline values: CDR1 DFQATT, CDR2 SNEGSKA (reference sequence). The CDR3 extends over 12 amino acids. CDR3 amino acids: CSARDGVQGAFF. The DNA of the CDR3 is TGCAGTGCTAGAGATGGGGTACAAGGAGCTTTCTTT.

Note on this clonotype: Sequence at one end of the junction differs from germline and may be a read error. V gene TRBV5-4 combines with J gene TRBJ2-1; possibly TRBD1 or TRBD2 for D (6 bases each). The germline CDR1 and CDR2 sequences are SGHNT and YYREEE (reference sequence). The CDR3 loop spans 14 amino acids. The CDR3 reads CASSFGGRFNKQFF. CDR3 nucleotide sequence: TGTGCCAGCAGCTTTGGGGGGCGCTTCAATAAGCAGTTCTTC. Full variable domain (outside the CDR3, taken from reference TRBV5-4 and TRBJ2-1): ETGVTQSPTHLIKTRGQQVTLRCSSQSGHNTVSWYQQALGQGPQFIFQYYREEENGRGNFPPRFSGLQFPNYSSELNVNALELDDSALYLCASSFGGRFNKQFFGPGTRLTVL.

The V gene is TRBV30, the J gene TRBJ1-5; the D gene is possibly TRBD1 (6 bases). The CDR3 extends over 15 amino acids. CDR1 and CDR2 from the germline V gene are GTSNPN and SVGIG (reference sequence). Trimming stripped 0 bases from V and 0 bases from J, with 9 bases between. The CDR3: CAWSVGGYSNQPQHF. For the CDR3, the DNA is TGTGCCTGGAGTGTAGGGGGGTATAGCAATCAGCCCCAGCATTTT. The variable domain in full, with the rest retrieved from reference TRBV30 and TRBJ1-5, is SQTIHQWPATLVQPVGSPLSLECTVEGTSNPNLYWYRQAAGRGLQLLFYSVGIGQISSEVPQNLSASRPQDRQFILSSKKLLLSDSGFYLCAWSVGGYSNQPQHFGDGTRLSIL.

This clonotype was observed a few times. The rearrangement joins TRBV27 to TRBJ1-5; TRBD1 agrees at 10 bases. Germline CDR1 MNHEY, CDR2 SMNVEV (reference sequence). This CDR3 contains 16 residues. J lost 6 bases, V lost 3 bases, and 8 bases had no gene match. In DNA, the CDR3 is TGTGCCAGCAGTTTGGCGATGACAGGGGGCGGTCAGCCCCAGCATTTT. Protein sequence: CASSLAMTGGGQPQHF.

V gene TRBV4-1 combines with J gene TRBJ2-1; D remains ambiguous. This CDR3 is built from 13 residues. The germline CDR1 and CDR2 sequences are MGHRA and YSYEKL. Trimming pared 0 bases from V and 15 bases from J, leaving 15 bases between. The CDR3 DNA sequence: TGCGCCAGCAGCCAAGATAATGGGCGGTTGACGTTCTTC. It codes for CASSQDNGRLTFF.

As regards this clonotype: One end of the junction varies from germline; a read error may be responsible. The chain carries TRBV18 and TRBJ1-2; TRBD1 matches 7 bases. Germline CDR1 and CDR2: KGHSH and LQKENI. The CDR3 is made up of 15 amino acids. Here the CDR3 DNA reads TGTGGCAGCTCGTTTGGGTTAGACAGGGTCGGCGGCTACACCTTC. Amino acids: CGSSFGLDRVGGYTF.

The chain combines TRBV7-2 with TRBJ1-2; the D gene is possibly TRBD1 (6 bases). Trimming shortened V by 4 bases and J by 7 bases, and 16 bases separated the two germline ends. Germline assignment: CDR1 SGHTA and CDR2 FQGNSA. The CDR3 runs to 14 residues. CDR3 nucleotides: TGTGCCAGCAGCTCATATTCTGGGGGCCCTGGCTACACCTTC. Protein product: CASSSYSGGPGYTF.

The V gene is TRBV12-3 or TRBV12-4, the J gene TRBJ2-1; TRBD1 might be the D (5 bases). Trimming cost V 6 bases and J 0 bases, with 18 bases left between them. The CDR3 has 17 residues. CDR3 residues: CASSVSPGKSSYNEQFF. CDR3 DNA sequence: TGTGCCAGCAGCGTAAGTCCAGGGAAGAGCTCCTACAATGAGCAGTTCTTC.

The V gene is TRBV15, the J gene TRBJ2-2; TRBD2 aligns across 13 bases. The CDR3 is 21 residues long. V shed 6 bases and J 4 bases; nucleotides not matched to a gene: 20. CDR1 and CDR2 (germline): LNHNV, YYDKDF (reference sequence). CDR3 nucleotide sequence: TGTGCCACCAGGAGCGATTTGGGACTAGCGGGACATACGAGGGGCACCGGGGAGCTGTTTTTT. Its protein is CATRSDLGLAGHTRGTGELFF. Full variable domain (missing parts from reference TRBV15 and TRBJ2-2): DAMVIQNPRYQVTQFGKPVTLSCSQTLNHNVMYWYQQKSSQAPKLLFHYYDKDFNNEADTPDNFQSRRPNTSFCFLDIRSPGLGDTAMYLCATRSDLGLAGHTRGTGELFFGEGSRLTVL.

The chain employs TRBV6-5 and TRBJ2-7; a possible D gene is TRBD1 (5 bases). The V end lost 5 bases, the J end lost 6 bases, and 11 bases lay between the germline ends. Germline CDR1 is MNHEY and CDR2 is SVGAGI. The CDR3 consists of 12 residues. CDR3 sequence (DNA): TGTGCCAGCAGTAGCAGGGATTTCGAGCAGTACTTC. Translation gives CASSSRDFEQYF.

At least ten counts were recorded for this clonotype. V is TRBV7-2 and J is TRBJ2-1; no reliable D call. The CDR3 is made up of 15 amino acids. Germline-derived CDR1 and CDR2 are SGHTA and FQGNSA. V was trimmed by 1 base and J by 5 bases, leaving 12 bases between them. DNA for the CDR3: TGTGCCAGCAGCTTAGTTGCGACCCAACACAATGAGCAGTTCTTC. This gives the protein CASSLVATQHNEQFF.

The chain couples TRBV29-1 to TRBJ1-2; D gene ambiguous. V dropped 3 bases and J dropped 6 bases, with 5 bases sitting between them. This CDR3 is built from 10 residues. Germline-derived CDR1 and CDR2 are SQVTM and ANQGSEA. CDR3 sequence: CSVERDGYTF. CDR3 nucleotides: TGCAGCGTTGAGAGGGATGGCTACACCTTC.

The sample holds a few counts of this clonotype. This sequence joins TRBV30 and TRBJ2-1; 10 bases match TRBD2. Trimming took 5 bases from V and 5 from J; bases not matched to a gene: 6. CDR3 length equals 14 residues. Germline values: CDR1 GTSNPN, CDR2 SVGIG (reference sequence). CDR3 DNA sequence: TGTGCCTGGCAAGCGGGAGGGGTCCACAATGAGCAGTTCTTC. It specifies CAWQAGGVHNEQFF.

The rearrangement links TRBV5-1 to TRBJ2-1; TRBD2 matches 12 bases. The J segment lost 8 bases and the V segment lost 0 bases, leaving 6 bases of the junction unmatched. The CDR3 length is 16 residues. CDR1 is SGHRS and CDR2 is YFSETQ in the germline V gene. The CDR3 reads CASSLGRTSGTYEQFF. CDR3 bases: TGCGCCAGCAGCTTGGGGAGGACTAGCGGGACCTATGAGCAGTTCTTC.